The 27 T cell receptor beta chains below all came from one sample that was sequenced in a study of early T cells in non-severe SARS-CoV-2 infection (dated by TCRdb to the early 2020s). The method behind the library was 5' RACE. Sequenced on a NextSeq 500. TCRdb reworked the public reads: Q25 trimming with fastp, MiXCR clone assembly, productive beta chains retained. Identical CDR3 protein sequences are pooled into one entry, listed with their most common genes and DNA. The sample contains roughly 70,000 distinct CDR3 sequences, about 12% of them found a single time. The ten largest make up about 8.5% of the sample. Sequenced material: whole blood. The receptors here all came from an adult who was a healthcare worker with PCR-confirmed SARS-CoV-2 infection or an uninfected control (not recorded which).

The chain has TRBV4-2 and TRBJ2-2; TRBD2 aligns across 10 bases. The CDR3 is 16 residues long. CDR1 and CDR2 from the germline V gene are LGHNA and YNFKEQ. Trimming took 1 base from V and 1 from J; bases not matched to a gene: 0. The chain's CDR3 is CASSQGLAGNTGELFF. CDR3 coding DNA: TGTGCCAGCAGCCAAGGACTAGCGGGGAACACCGGGGAGCTGTTTTTT.

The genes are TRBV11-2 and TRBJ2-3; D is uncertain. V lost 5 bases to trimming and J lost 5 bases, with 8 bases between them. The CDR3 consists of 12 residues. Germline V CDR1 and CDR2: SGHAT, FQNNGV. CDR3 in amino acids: CASSPPEDTQYF. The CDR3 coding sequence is TGTGCCAGCAGCCCTCCCGAAGATACGCAGTATTTT.

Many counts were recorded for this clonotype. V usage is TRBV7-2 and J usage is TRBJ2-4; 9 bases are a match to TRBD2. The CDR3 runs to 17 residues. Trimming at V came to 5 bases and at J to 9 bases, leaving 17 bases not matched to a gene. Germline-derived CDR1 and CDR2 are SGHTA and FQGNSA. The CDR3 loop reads CASSPTLAGALPAIQYF. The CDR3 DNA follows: TGTGCCAGCAGCCCGACTTTAGCGGGAGCCCTCCCTGCCATTCAGTACTTC.

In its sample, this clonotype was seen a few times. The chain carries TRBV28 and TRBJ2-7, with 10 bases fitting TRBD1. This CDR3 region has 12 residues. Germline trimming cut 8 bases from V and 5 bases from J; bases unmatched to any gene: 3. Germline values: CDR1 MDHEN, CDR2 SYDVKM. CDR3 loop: CASGGQGDEQYF. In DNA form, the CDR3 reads TGTGCCAGCGGTGGACAGGGGGACGAGCAGTACTTC.

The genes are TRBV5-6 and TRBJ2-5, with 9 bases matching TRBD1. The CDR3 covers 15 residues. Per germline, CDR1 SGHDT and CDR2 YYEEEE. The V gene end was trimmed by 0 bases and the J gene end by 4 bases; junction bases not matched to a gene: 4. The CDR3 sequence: CASSLAGQGTETQYF. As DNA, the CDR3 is TGTGCCAGCAGCTTGGCGGGACAGGGAACAGAGACCCAGTACTTC.

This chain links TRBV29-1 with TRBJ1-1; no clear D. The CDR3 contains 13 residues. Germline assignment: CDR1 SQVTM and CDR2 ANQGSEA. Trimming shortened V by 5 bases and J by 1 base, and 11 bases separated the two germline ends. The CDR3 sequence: CSVSGVKNTEAFF. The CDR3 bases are TGCAGCGTTTCAGGTGTAAAGAACACTGAAGCTTTCTTT.

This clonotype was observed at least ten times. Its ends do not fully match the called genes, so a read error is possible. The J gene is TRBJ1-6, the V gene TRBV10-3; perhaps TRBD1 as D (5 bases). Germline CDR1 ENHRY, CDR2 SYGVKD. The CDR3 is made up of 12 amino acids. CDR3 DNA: TGTGCCATCAATGAGGGGTATTCACCCCTCCACTTT. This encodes CAINEGYSPLHF.

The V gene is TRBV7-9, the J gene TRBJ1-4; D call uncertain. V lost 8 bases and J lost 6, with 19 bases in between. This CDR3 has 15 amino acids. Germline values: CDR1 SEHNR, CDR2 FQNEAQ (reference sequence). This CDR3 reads CASRRRDTSDEKLFF. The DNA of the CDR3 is TGTGCCAGCCGTCGGCGTGATACGTCGGATGAAAAACTGTTTTTT.

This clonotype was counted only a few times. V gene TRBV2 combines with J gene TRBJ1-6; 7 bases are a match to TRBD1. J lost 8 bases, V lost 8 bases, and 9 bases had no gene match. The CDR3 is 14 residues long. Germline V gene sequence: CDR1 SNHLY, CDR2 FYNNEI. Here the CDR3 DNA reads TGTGCCAGCGGGCGGGACAGCCGATATTCACCCCTCCACTTT. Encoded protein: CASGRDSRYSPLHF.

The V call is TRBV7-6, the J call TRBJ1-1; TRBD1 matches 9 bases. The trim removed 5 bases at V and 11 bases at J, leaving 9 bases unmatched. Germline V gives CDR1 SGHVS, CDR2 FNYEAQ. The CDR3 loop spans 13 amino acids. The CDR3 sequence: CASSNGQGRVAFF. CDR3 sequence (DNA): TGTGCCAGCAGCAACGGACAGGGGCGCGTCGCTTTCTTT.

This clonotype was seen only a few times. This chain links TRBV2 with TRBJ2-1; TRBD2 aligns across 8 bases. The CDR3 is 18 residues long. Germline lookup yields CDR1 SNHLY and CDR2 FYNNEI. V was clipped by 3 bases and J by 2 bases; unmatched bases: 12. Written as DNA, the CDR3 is TGTGCCAGCAGTGATGGAACATTACTAGCGGTCCCCTACAATGAGCAGTTCTTC. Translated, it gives CASSDGTLLAVPYNEQFF.

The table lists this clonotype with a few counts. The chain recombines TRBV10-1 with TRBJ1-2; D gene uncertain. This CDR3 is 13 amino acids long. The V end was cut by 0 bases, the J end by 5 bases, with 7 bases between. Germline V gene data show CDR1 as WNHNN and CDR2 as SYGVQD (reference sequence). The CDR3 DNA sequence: TGCGCCAGCAGTGAGTCGGGAACATATGGCTACACCTTC. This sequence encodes CASSESGTYGYTF.

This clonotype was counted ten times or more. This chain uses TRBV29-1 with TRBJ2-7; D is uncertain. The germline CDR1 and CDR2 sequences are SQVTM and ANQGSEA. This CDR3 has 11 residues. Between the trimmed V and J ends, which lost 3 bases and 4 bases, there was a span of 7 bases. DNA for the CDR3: TGCAGCGTTGACTCGGGTTACGAGCAGTACTTC. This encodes CSVDSGYEQYF.

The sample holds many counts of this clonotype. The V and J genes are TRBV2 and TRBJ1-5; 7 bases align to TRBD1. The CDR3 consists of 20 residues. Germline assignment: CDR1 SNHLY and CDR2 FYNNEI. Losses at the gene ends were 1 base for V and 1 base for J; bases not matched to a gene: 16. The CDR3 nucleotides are TGTGCCAGCAGTGAAGAGTGGATTTGGGACAGTCAGCGGAGCAATCAGCCCCAGCATTTT. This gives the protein CASSEEWIWDSQRSNQPQHF.

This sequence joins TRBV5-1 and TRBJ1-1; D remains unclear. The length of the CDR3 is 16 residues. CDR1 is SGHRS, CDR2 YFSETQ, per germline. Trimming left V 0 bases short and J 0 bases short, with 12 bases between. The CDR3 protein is CASSLVNNNLNTEAFF. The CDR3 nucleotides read TGCGCCAGCAGCTTGGTAAACAATAATCTGAACACTGAAGCTTTCTTT.

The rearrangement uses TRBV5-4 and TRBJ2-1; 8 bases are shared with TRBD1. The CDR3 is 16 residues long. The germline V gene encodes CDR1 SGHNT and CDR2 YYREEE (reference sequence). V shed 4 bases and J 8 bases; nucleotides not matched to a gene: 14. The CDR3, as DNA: TGTGCCAGCAGCCCCTCTTCGGTCCAGGGGGCTTATGAGCAGTTCTTC. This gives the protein CASSPSSVQGAYEQFF.

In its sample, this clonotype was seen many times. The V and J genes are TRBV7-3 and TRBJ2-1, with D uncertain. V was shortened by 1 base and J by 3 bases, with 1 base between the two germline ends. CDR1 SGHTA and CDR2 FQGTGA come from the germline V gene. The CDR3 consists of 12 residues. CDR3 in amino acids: CASSLNYNEQFF. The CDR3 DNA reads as TGTGCCAGCAGCTTAAACTACAATGAGCAGTTCTTC.

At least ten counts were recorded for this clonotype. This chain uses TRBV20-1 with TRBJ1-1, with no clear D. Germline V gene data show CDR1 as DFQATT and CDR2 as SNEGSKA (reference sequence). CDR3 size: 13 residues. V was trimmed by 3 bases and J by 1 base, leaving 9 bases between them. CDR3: CSARSPGNTEAFF. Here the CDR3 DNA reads TGCAGTGCTAGGAGCCCAGGGAACACTGAAGCTTTCTTT.

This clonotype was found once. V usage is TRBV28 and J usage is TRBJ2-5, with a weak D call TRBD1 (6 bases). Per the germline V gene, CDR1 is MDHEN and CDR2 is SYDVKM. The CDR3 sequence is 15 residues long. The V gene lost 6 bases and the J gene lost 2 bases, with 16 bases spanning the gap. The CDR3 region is CASSPTGTRQETQYF. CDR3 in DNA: TGTGCCAGCAGCCCCACAGGGACACGTCAAGAGACCCAGTACTTC.

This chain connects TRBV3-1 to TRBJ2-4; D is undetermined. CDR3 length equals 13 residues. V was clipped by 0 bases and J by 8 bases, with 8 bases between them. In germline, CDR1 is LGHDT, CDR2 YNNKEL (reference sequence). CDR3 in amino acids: CASSQDHRDIQYF. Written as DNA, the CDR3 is TGTGCCAGCAGCCAAGATCATAGGGACATTCAGTACTTC.

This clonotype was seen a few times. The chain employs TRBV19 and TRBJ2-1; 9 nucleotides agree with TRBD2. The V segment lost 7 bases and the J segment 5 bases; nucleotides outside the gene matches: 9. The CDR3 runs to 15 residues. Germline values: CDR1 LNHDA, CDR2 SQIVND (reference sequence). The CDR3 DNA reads TGTGCCAGTATGGGTAGCGGGAGAGTGAACAATGAGCAGTTCTTC. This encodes CASMGSGRVNNEQFF.

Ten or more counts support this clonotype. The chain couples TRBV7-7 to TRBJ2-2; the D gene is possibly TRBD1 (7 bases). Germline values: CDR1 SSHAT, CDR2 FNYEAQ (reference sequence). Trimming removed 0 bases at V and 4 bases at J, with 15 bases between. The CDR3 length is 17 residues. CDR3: CASSLALEGAPTGELFF. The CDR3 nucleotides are TGTGCCAGCAGCTTAGCGTTGGAGGGGGCGCCCACCGGGGAGCTGTTTTTT. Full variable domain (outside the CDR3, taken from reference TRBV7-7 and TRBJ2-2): GAGVSQSPRYKVTKRGQDVTLRCDPISSHATLYWYQQALGQGPEFLTYFNYEAQPDKSGLPSDRFSAERPEGSISTLTIQRTEQRDSAMYRCASSLALEGAPTGELFFGEGSRLTVL.

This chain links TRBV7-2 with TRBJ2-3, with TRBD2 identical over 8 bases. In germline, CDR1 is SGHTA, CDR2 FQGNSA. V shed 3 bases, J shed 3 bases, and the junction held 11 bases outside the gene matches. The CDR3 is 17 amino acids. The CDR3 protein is CASSLTPSGSSTDTQYF. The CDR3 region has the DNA TGTGCCAGCAGCTTGACCCCCAGCGGGAGTAGTACAGATACGCAGTATTTT.

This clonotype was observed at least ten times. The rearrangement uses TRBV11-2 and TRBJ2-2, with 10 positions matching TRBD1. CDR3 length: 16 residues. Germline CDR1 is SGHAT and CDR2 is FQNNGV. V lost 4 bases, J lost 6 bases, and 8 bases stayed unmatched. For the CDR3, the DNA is TGTGCCAGCAGCTCCGTGGGACAGGGGACGGCCGGGGAGCTGTTTTTT. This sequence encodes CASSSVGQGTAGELFF.

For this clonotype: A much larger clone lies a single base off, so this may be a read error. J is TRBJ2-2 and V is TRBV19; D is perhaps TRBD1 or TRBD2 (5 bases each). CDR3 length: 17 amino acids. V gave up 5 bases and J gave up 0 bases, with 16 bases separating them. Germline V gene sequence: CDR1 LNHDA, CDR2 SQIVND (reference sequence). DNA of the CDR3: TGTGCCAGTAGTCCCCTCGGAAGGGACGCGAACACCGGGGAGCTGTTTTTT. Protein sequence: CASSPLGRDANTGELFF. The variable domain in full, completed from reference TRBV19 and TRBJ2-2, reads DGGITQSPKYLFRKEGQNVTLSCEQNLNHDAMYWYRQDPGQGLRLIYYSQIVNDFQKGDIAEGYSVSREKKESFPLTVTSAQKNPTAFYLCASSPLGRDANTGELFFGEGSRLTVL.

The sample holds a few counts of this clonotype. The CDR3 DNA reads TGTGCCAGCAGCCTTACAGGGAAAGAGACCCAGTACTTC. Its translation is CASSLTGKETQYF. The rearrangement uses TRBV12-3 or TRBV12-4 and TRBJ2-5, with a weak D call TRBD1 (6 bases). Between the trimmed V and J ends, which lost 6 bases and 3 bases, there was a span of 11 bases. This CDR3 is 13 amino acids long.

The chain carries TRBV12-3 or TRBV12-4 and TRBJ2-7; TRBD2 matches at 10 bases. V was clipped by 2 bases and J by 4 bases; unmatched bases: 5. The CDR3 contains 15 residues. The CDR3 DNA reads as TGTGCCAGCAGTTTAATGTCTAGCGGGGGTTACGAGCAGTACTTC. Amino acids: CASSLMSSGGYEQYF.